This T cell receptor (beta chain) was documented in a study of beta chain features in type 1 diabetes (dated by TCRdb to 2016 to 2019). Notes on the research overall: Patients and healthy donors did not differ in mean age, gender distribution, total cell number or subset yield. The study compared the TCRB repertoires of sorted circulating CD4+ T cell subsets in recently diagnosed type 1 diabetes patients with those in matched healthy donors. A total of around 110,000,000 sorted cells were examined across all samples, and RNA yield correlated strongly with the number of cells per subset. Regulatory and stem cell-like memory subsets were isolated from only 8 patients and roughly 8 healthy donors, whereas naive and central memory subsets came from all 30 or so donors.

A single peripheral blood draw of roughly 0.11 L on average was collected from each donor into heparinised tubes. Naive, central memory, regulatory and stem cell-like memory CD4+ T cells were sorted on a BD FACSAria II using a panel including CD45RO, CCR7, CD25, CD127, CD95 and CD27. All sorted populations exceeded 95% purity. Right away, PBMCs were isolated by Lymphoprep density gradient centrifugation and were stained directly, with no culture step. So that batch effects would be minimized, each experiment stained and sorted samples in pairs, pairing one healthy donor with one patient. As regards this clone: It lacks a known antigen. There are no base qualities to consult, and no much larger clone falls within one base.

CDR1 SQVTM and CDR2 ANQGSEA were looked up in the germline V gene. V was cut back by 5 bases and J by 2 bases, leaving a gap of 13 bases between them. Counted from cysteine to phenylalanine, this CDR3 has 14 amino acids. The retained sequence is limited to the CDR3, 42 bases, with the frame set at the first base. Broader findings and caveats from the paper: Patients with type 1 diabetes made fewer insertions and deleted more nucleotides at VDJ recombination sites, implying thymic rearrangement abnormalities. HLA sub-analyses involved small numbers of individuals, so any influence of HLA type on TCRB rearrangement remained unresolved. Naive, central memory and regulatory TCRB repertoires appeared to be more alike among patients than among healthy donors. Shorter templates might have been favored by PCR, but patient and control samples were amplified and corrected together, so both groups would have been affected equally by any skew. A moderate but significant shortening of TCRB CDR3 length was observed in type 1 diabetes patients in all four CD4+ subsets. Sequencing cDNA rather than genomic DNA could over-represent highly expressing activated cells, although activation and CD3 levels did not differ between groups.

The entire isolated RNA was reverse transcribed using the High Capacity cDNA Reverse Transcription Kit, and thus expressed TCRB transcripts were sequenced. Naive, central memory and regulatory T cell samples underwent deep immunoSEQ sequencing, averaging approximately 3.3 million total reads per sample. After sorted cells were lysed in RLT buffer, RNA was extracted with DNase-treated RNeasy Micro or Mini kits, with the choice depending on cell number. To prevent cross-contamination, every cell subset was processed on its own, while patient and healthy donor samples were processed together. Using the immunoSEQ multiplex PCR, TCRB sequences were amplified from cDNA into 87-bp fragments spanning the CDR3 region. Sequencing of the amplicons was done on the Illumina HiSeq platform. The published analysis was carried out like this. PCR bias was computationally corrected using synthetic template baselines, reads within Hamming distance 2 were collapsed, and singletons that could not be merged were discarded. Reads were aligned against IMGT so that V, D and J genes, CDR3 length and insertions or deletions at six rearrangement sites could be assigned. Within each subset, clonotype counts were normalized to sorted cell number, after which true diversity and Gini coefficients were computed with the tcR R package. The overlap coefficient, calculated on TCRB nucleotide sequences, was used to measure repertoire sharing. Out-of-frame TCRB sequences from naive cells were analyzed to stand in for the pre-selection repertoire. Drawn from immuneACCESS, this table holds only the in-frame rearrangements with V and J called that TCRdb kept. Clones are partly lost; checked studies trace under half to an unresolved V gene and leave the rest unexplained. V, J and clone size derive from that table, while D and trimming were established from the DNA sequence. For this sample there are 400,000 to 450,000 clones; over 11% appear just once. The ten largest clonotypes hold roughly 0.04% of the sample.

Sequencing was done on a sample of naive CD4+ T cells from blood. Sample cell subset or site, as interpreted from the label and publication: true naive CD4+ T cells. This sequence uses TRBV29-1 and TRBJ2-4; D gene: possibly TRBD2, on 5 matching bases. The sequence was obtained from a man aged 25 to 40 in good health. At the DNA level, the sequence is TGCAGCGTTAGCAACGGGGTTTCCAAAAACATTCAGTACTTC. Its protein is CSVSNGVSKNIQYF.